This note documents a single TCR beta chain sequence. As originally analysed: It was from reference gene primer amplification that nucleated cell counts were estimated. TCRdb's table, derived via immunoSEQ multiplex PCR, lists solely in-frame clones and lacks some. From that table come the V and J calls and clone size; the DNA was used to work out D and trimming. The table includes approximately 200,000 clones, about 81% detected once. These data originate in a study of blood T cell repertoires in COVID-19. Study background: COVID-19 samples collected from the United States, Italy and Spain covered acute and convalescent phases. The analysed material was cDNA or gDNA that came from T cells, B-cell-depleted T cells, or PBMCs.

The Seattle site enrolled patients during active infection and followed them longitudinally. J gave up 7 bases and V 4 bases, and 6 bases lay outside the gene matches. Germline V CDR1 and CDR2: SGHTA, FQGNSA. The CDR3 consists of 14 residues. Sequencing was carried out using peripheral blood. This rearrangement joins TRBV7-2 to TRBJ1-2, with 10 bases identical to TRBD1. The TCR was taken from a woman over 75 with COVID-19, enrolled during active disease. The CDR3 DNA sequence: TGTGCCAGCAGCTCCCTCGACAGGGGGCTTGGCTACACCTTC. Residues: CASSSLDRGLGYTF.